This T cell receptor beta chain was found in a study of control samples from healthy donors and cancer patients. The length of the CDR3 is 12 residues. V lost 3 bases, J lost 4 bases, and 6 bases lay in between. In germline, CDR1 is KGHSH, CDR2 LQKENI. Using immunoSEQ multiplex PCR, the repertoire was profiled, and TCRdb retains in-frame clones only, with some absent. The repertoire holds 150,000 to 200,000 clones, 70% to 90% seen once, with around 12% in the top ten. Sequencing used blood. The TCR comes from a man aged 30-40 years in good health. This chain links TRBV18 with TRBJ1-1, with D unclear. CDR3 bases: TGTGCCAGCTCACCCACGGGCACTGAAGCTTTCTTT. It specifies CASSPTGTEAFF.